Shown below are 25 T cell receptor beta chains from a single sample sequenced in a study of OX40 agonist ivuxolimab in advanced cancers. Produced via immunoSEQ multiplex PCR; TCRdb's table is partial and in-frame only. The table records more than 25,000 clones, approximately 84% of them present only once. Sequenced here: CD4+ or CD8+ T cells sorted from blood, sampled in a trial of the OX40 agonist ivuxolimab. The receptors come from an adult with an advanced solid tumor such as melanoma, head and neck, liver or kidney cancer.

The chain couples TRBV29-1 to TRBJ2-2; D unclear. CDR3 length: 13 amino acids. V lost 5 bases, J lost 1 base, and 8 bases lay in between. Germline assignment: CDR1 SQVTM and CDR2 ANQGSEA. The CDR3 loop reads CSVTPGNTGELFF. The CDR3 nucleotides are TGCAGCGTTACCCCTGGGAACACCGGGGAGCTGTTTTTT.

Judged by abundance, this clone is medium-sized (0.01 to 0.1%). The chain carries TRBV28 and TRBJ2-7, with D possibly called TRBD1 or TRBD2 (6 bases each). The CDR3 runs to 16 residues. Germline V CDR1 and CDR2: MDHEN, SYDVKM. V lost 6 bases and J lost 0, with 18 bases in between. This CDR3 is CASSGGGGMSSYEQYF. The CDR3 DNA reads TGTGCCAGCAGCGGGGGCGGCGGGATGAGCTCCTACGAGCAGTACTTC.

In this sample, this clone turned up once. The J gene is TRBJ1-3, the V gene TRBV11-2, with a tentative D call TRBD1 (6 bases). V gave up 7 bases and J gave up 0 bases, with 13 bases separating them. Germline lookup yields CDR1 SGHAT and CDR2 FQNNGV. This CDR3 is built from 15 residues. CDR3 coding DNA: TGTGCCAGCACCACCGGGACAAGCTCTGGAAACACCATATATTTT. Translation: CASTTGTSSGNTIYF.

The chain links TRBV27 to TRBJ1-1; 8 nucleotides align to TRBD1. J was trimmed by 5 bases and V by 8 bases; bases with no gene match: 10. In germline, CDR1 is MNHEY, CDR2 SMNVEV (reference sequence). The CDR3 is made up of 14 amino acids. The CDR3 reads CASRGAGGRTEAFF. DNA of the CDR3: TGTGCCAGCCGGGGGGCAGGGGGCAGAACTGAAGCTTTCTTT.

The genes are TRBV5-1 and TRBJ1-2; 9 bases agree with TRBD1. Germline lookup yields CDR1 SGHRS and CDR2 YFSETQ. With V trimmed by 0 bases and J by 1 base, 4 bases remained unmatched. The CDR3 has 16 amino acids. The CDR3 sequence is CASSLVGQGYNYGYTF. Written as DNA, the CDR3 is TGCGCCAGCAGCTTGGTGGGACAGGGATATAACTATGGCTACACCTTC.

This clone was counted a single time. The chain employs TRBV7-2 and TRBJ2-7; 7 nucleotides match TRBD2. The junction had 6 bases not matched to a gene; V was cut back by 1 base and J by 3 bases. The CDR3 is made up of 15 amino acids. The germline V gene has CDR1 SGHTA and CDR2 FQGNSA. The CDR3 loop is CASSLVPSGNYEQYF. The CDR3 DNA reads as TGTGCCAGCAGCTTAGTCCCTAGCGGTAACTACGAGCAGTACTTC.

The rearrangement links TRBV30 to TRBJ2-1, with TRBD2 matching over 9 bases. Trimming took 5 bases from V and 6 from J; bases not matched to a gene: 8. CDR1 GTSNPN and CDR2 SVGIG come from the germline V gene (reference sequence). The CDR3 extends over 14 amino acids. CDR3 in amino acids: CAWGIGAGGNEQFF. CDR3 DNA sequence: TGTGCCTGGGGCATAGGAGCGGGAGGCAATGAGCAGTTCTTC.

J is TRBJ2-7 and V is TRBV5-6; 7 positions match TRBD2. Looked up from germline, CDR1 is SGHDT and CDR2 is YYEEEE. The CDR3 is 14 residues long. The V and J ends lost 4 bases and 4 bases, in that order; junction bases with no gene match: 8. The CDR3 DNA reads as TGTGCCAGCAGCCCGGGGGGAATTCTTTACGAGCAGTACTTC. Protein: CASSPGGILYEQYF.

This rearrangement joins TRBV11-2 to TRBJ1-6, with D perhaps TRBD1 (5 bases). Trimming shortened V by 5 bases and J by 11 bases, and 22 bases separated the two germline ends. Per the germline V gene, CDR1 is SGHAT and CDR2 is FQNNGV. The CDR3 runs to 16 residues. The CDR3, as DNA: TGTGCCAGCAGCATCAATTGGGGAGGGGAGGGAACACCCCTCCACTTT. As protein: CASSINWGGEGTPLHF.

This chain links TRBV6-4 with TRBJ1-2; D ambiguous. Deletions cut 6 bases from V and 6 bases from J, with 5 bases between. Per germline, CDR1 MRHNA and CDR2 SNTAGT. The CDR3 consists of 10 residues. The CDR3 nucleotides are TGTGCCAGCAGAAGCCATGGCTACACCTTC. Its protein is CASRSHGYTF.

V and J are TRBV2 and TRBJ2-5; the D gene is possibly TRBD2 (7 bases). V was clipped by 8 bases and J by 0 bases, with 16 bases between them. The CDR3 consists of 15 residues. Germline V lookup: CDR1 SNHLY, CDR2 FYNNEI. For the CDR3, the DNA is TGTGCCAGCCTCCCGGGGGGCGGGTACCAAGAGACCCAGTACTTC. Protein: CASLPGGGYQETQYF.

This sequence joins TRBV13 and TRBJ1-3; a weak D match, TRBD1 (5 bases). The germline V gene encodes CDR1 PRHDT and CDR2 FYEKMQ (reference sequence). The CDR3 contains 13 residues. V shed 4 bases and J shed 4 bases, with 8 bases lying between them. The CDR3 sequence: CASSWRGGNTIYF. The CDR3 coding sequence is TGTGCCAGCAGCTGGAGGGGAGGAAACACCATATATTTT.

V is TRBV29-1 and J is TRBJ1-6, with a possible D match to TRBD1 (6 bases). This CDR3 contains 13 residues. Germline CDR1 reads SQVTM; CDR2 reads ANQGSEA. Trimming stripped 7 bases from V and 2 bases from J, with 9 bases between. CDR3 sequence (DNA): TGCAGCGCCCGGACAGCCTATAATTCACCCCTCCACTTT. Protein: CSARTAYNSPLHF.

This sequence joins TRBV6-4 and TRBJ2-3; the match to TRBD1 covers 8 bases. The CDR3 spans 14 residues. Unmatched junction bases numbered 0, after V lost 3 bases and J lost 1 base. Germline lookup yields CDR1 MRHNA and CDR2 SNTAGT. The CDR3 loop is CASSETGGTDTQYF. The CDR3 nucleotides are TGTGCCAGCAGTGAGACAGGGGGCACAGATACGCAGTATTTT.

The chain couples TRBV2 to TRBJ1-1, with 8 bases matching TRBD1. The J segment lost 0 bases and the V segment lost 6 bases, leaving 3 bases of the junction unmatched. The CDR3 has 14 residues. From germline, CDR1 is SNHLY and CDR2 FYNNEI. CDR3 loop: CASRDRVLNTEAFF. The DNA of the CDR3 is TGTGCCAGCAGGGACAGGGTTTTGAACACTGAAGCTTTCTTT.

In its sample, this clone was seen a few times. The chain is built from TRBV6-1 and TRBJ2-7; 8 bases line up with TRBD2. V was clipped by 1 base and J by 2 bases; unmatched bases: 4. This CDR3 has 15 residues. Germline CDR1 and CDR2: MNHNS and SASEGT. The CDR3, as DNA: TGTGCCAGCAGTGAAGAGGCTAGCGGGCCCTACGAGCAGTACTTC. Its translation: CASSEEASGPYEQYF.

The chain has TRBV6-1 and TRBJ2-5, with 12 bases matching TRBD2. J gave up 2 bases and V 2 bases, and 0 bases lay outside the gene matches. Germline CDR1 reads MNHNS; CDR2 reads SASEGT. This CDR3 has 15 residues. Here the CDR3 reads CASSELAGGQETQYF. The CDR3, as DNA: TGTGCCAGCAGTGAACTAGCGGGGGGGCAAGAGACCCAGTACTTC.

This clone has a single count. The gene calls are TRBV4-2 and TRBJ2-5; no clear D. The CDR3 covers 14 residues. Looked up from germline, CDR1 is LGHNA and CDR2 is YNFKEQ. V was clipped by 1 base and J by 5 bases, with 11 bases between them. The CDR3 bases are TGTGCCAGCAGCCAAGTTTTGTACGGGGAGACCCAGTACTTC. This translates into CASSQVLYGETQYF.

This chain connects TRBV10-3 to TRBJ2-7; D uncertain. CDR3 length: 11 residues. The ends were cut back, 6 bases at V and 5 bases at J, with 8 bases in the middle. The germline V gene encodes CDR1 ENHRY and CDR2 SYGVKD. CDR3 DNA sequence: TGTGCCATCAGCCCTCGAGACGAGCAGTACTTC. The encoded protein is CAISPRDEQYF.

CDR3 in DNA: TGTGCCAGCAGTTACTCTGAATACTTGGCCGGGGAGCTGTTTTTT. Translating gives CASSYSEYLAGELFF. The V call is TRBV6-5, the J call TRBJ2-2; D unresolved. This CDR3 is 15 amino acids long. V lost 0 bases and J 6 bases, leaving 11 bases between the germline ends. Germline assignment: CDR1 MNHEY and CDR2 SVGAGI.

The chain's CDR3 is CASSSDRGLEKTQYF. The CDR3 nucleotides read TGCGCCAGCAGCTCGGACCGGGGGCTAGAAAAGACCCAGTACTTC. The rearrangement links TRBV5-1 to TRBJ2-5, with D perhaps assigned TRBD1 or TRBD2 (6 bases each). Germline CDR1 is SGHRS and CDR2 is YFSETQ. The V gene lost 3 bases and the J gene lost 6 bases, with 18 bases spanning the gap. This CDR3 has 15 amino acids.

This clone showed up just once. The chain joins TRBV6-5 to TRBJ1-4; TRBD1 might be the D (5 bases). This CDR3 region has 15 residues. Per the germline V gene, CDR1 is MNHEY and CDR2 is SVGAGI. The germline V and J ends were trimmed by 0 bases and 0 bases, with 5 bases remaining between them. The CDR3: CASSYSRATNEKLFF. The CDR3, as DNA: TGTGCCAGCAGTTACTCCAGGGCAACTAATGAAAAACTGTTTTTT.

The chain is built from TRBV7-9 and TRBJ2-7, with 7 bases aligning to TRBD1. This CDR3 is built from 17 residues. CDR1 and CDR2 from the germline V gene are SEHNR and FQNEAQ (reference sequence). V dropped 1 base and J dropped 4; count of bases not matched to a gene: 13. The CDR3: CASSLGYGTARRYEQYF. Written as DNA, the CDR3 is TGTGCCAGCAGCTTAGGGTATGGGACAGCTCGTAGGTACGAGCAGTACTTC.

In this sample, this clone turned up once. The chain employs TRBV11-3 and TRBJ1-2; D not certain. V shed 5 bases and J shed 2 bases, with 21 bases lying between them. The V gene's germline CDR1 is SGHNT and CDR2 YENEEA. The CDR3 is 17 residues long. Here the CDR3 reads CASSQPPFGGTNYGYTF. CDR3 in DNA: TGTGCCAGCAGCCAACCCCCGTTCGGCGGAACCAACTATGGCTACACCTTC.

The chain links TRBV5-8 to TRBJ1-2; 7 positions match TRBD1. CDR1 and CDR2 from the germline V gene are SGHTS and YDEGEE. V gave up 9 bases and J gave up 5 bases; unmatched junction bases: 10. CDR3 length: 13 residues. The CDR3 nucleotides read TGTGCCACCTCAGGTGACAGGGAGTATGGCTACACCTTC. Its translation: CATSGDREYGYTF.